This TCR beta chain was recorded in a study of CD8 T cells in Susac syndrome. Reverse transcription of about 0.5 to 1 ug RNA used random hexamers. Via MiXCR, TCRdb re-called the immunoSEQ multiplex PCR reads, giving one row per CDR3 protein. The data show a few hundred thousand distinct CDR3 sequences, about 88% seen once. V shed 4 bases, J shed 3 bases, and the junction held 19 bases outside the gene matches. CDR3 size: 19 residues. Germline V gene lookup returns CDR1 DFQATT and CDR2 SNEGSKA (reference sequence). The receptor comes from a human donor with multiple sclerosis. This rearrangement joins TRBV20-1 to TRBJ2-1, with 9 bases lining up with TRBD2. Sequencing input: CD8+ T cells from PBMCs. The CDR3 sequence is CSAKGGGASGAFIYNEQFF. The CDR3, as DNA: TGCAGTGCTAAGGGTGGCGGGGCTAGCGGGGCCTTTATCTACAATGAGCAGTTCTTC.